What follows are 13 T cell receptor beta chains derived from one specimen sequenced in a study of blood T cell repertoires in COVID-19. Assay: immunoSEQ multiplex PCR; the TCRdb copy retains only in-frame clones and omits some. Of about 280,000 clones listed, almost 85% are singletons. The specimen was peripheral blood. These receptors all stem from a man in his fifties or sixties with active or convalescent COVID-19.

This chain uses TRBV24-1 with TRBJ1-4; 7 bases line up with TRBD1. Per the germline V gene, CDR1 is KGHDR and CDR2 is SFDVKD. The CDR3 runs 18 residues. Unmatched junction bases numbered 15, after V lost 9 bases and J lost 0 bases. CDR3 protein: CATFGPGQTISTNEKLFF. The DNA for the CDR3 is TGTGCCACCTTTGGCCCGGGACAGACAATTTCAACTAATGAAAAACTGTTTTTT.

The CDR3 nucleotides are TGTGCCAGCTCCCCCTCGGCGAGCGTCACCGGGGAGCTGTTTTTT. Its translation: CASSPSASVTGELFF. The V call is TRBV18, the J call TRBJ2-2, with D uncertain. CDR1 and CDR2 (germline): KGHSH, LQKENI. Trimming removed 6 bases from V and 4 bases from J, with 15 bases in between. The CDR3 extends over 15 amino acids.

The CDR3 spells CASSLGSGSPNEQFF. CDR3 DNA: TGTGCCAGCAGCTTAGGGTCGGGAAGCCCCAATGAGCAGTTCTTC. J is TRBJ2-1 and V is TRBV7-2, with D tentatively TRBD2 (5 bases). This CDR3 contains 15 residues. Trimming cost V 1 base and J 6 bases, with 13 bases left between them. The V gene's germline CDR1 is SGHTA and CDR2 FQGNSA. Based on the CDR3 plus reference TRBV7-2 and TRBJ2-1, the full variable domain is GAGVSQSPSNKVTEKGKDVELRCDPISGHTALYWYRQSLGQGLEFLIYFQGNSAPDKSGLPSDRFSAERTGGSVSTLTIQRTQQEDSAVYLCASSLGSGSPNEQFFGPGTRLTVL.

V usage is TRBV9 and J usage is TRBJ1-1; 9 bases fit TRBD1. Germline V gene lookup returns CDR1 SGDLS and CDR2 YYNGEE. The CDR3 spans 14 residues. With V trimmed by 4 bases and J by 5 bases, 6 bases remained unmatched. CDR3 residues: CASSTSGTGTEAFF. The CDR3 DNA follows: TGTGCCAGCAGCACCTCCGGGACAGGGACTGAAGCTTTCTTT.

The V gene is TRBV7-9, the J gene TRBJ2-5; TRBD2 matches 7 bases. CDR1 is SEHNR and CDR2 is FQNEAQ in the germline V gene (reference sequence). The CDR3 runs 15 residues. J gave up 2 bases and V 5 bases, and 8 bases lay outside the gene matches. Here the CDR3 reads CASSHPLAAQETQYF. The CDR3 region has the DNA TGTGCCAGCAGCCACCCCCTAGCGGCGCAAGAGACCCAGTACTTC.

The V gene is TRBV4-1, the J gene TRBJ1-6; no firm D call. Germline values: CDR1 MGHRA, CDR2 YSYEKL. V lost 3 bases to trimming and J lost 14 bases, with 14 bases between them. This CDR3 region has 13 residues. CDR3 in amino acids: CASSHPLESTLHF. DNA of the CDR3: TGCGCCAGCAGCCACCCCCTAGAGAGTACCCTCCACTTT.

The chain carries TRBV6-2 or TRBV6-3 and TRBJ2-1, with 11 bases that match TRBD2. With V trimmed by 0 bases and J by 10 bases, 14 bases remained unmatched. CDR1 is MNHEY and CDR2 is SVGEGT in the germline V gene. The CDR3 contains 18 residues. The chain's CDR3 is CASSYSSLAGGPSSEQFF. The CDR3 DNA reads TGTGCCAGCAGTTACTCGAGCCTAGCGGGAGGCCCTTCCTCGGAGCAGTTCTTC.

This chain links TRBV5-1 with TRBJ2-5; 9 nucleotides line up with TRBD1. V lost 4 bases, J lost 4 bases, and 8 bases stayed unmatched. The germline V gene has CDR1 SGHRS and CDR2 YFSETQ. The CDR3 totals 15 residues. The CDR3 DNA is TGCGCCAGCAGCGCTCCGGGACAGGGACGAGAGACCCAGTACTTC. It encodes CASSAPGQGRETQYF.

J is TRBJ2-7 and V is TRBV4-1, with 8 nucleotides matching TRBD2. V lost 4 bases and J lost 3; bases outside the gene matches: 5. Germline CDR1 is MGHRA and CDR2 is YSYEKL. The CDR3 has 14 amino acids. CDR3 nucleotides: TGCGCCAGCAGCCCGGTAGCGGGAAACTACGAGCAGTACTTC. Protein product: CASSPVAGNYEQYF.

The chain recombines TRBV10-3 with TRBJ1-3; 10 positions agree with TRBD1. Losses at the gene ends were 6 bases for V and 3 bases for J; bases not matched to a gene: 8. The V gene's germline CDR1 is ENHRY and CDR2 SYGVKD. CDR3 length: 16 residues. CDR3 sequence reads: CAISQGQGVIGNTIYF. As DNA, the CDR3 is TGTGCCATCAGCCAAGGACAGGGGGTTATTGGAAACACCATATATTTT.

The chain has TRBV4-2 and TRBJ2-7; no firm D call. The V and J ends lost 0 bases and 9 bases respectively, with 12 bases between them. The germline CDR1 and CDR2 sequences are LGHNA and YNFKEQ. This CDR3 is built from 13 residues. The CDR3 coding sequence is TGTGCCAGCAGCCAAGATATACCCGCCGGGCAGTACTTC. As protein: CASSQDIPAGQYF.

The rearrangement uses TRBV28 and TRBJ1-5, with a possible D match to TRBD1 (6 bases). Germline V lookup: CDR1 MDHEN, CDR2 SYDVKM. V dropped 4 bases and J dropped 14 bases, with 18 bases sitting between them. The CDR3 consists of 13 residues. CDR3 sequence: CASSSPQGSSEHF. The CDR3 bases are TGTGCCAGCAGTTCCCCACAGGGCTCGTCGGAGCATTTT.

This clone was observed a handful of times. J is TRBJ1-5 and V is TRBV6-5; D call uncertain. The V gene's germline CDR1 is MNHEY and CDR2 SVGAGI. The CDR3 totals 13 residues. Trimming took off 8 bases at V and 3 bases at J, with 11 bases between the two ends. This CDR3 reads CASSSGFNQPQHF. The CDR3 region has the DNA TGTGCCAGCTCCTCGGGGTTCAATCAGCCCCAGCATTTT.